These 9 T cell receptor beta chains share one sample of origin, sequenced in a study of cytomegalovirus exposure and HLA in healthy donors. 13 Jbeta primers and 60 Vbeta primers were used for the PCR. Sequencing used immunoSEQ multiplex PCR; TCRdb keeps in-frame clones, though not all of them. Of around 150,000 clones in the sample, roughly 84% were seen once. Sequenced material: PBMCs. The receptors were sampled from a man aged 18 to 35 in good health and CMV-seropositive.

The chain joins TRBV11-3 to TRBJ1-3; D not certain. CDR3 size: 13 residues. Germline V gene lookup returns CDR1 SGHNT and CDR2 YENEEA. The ends were cut back, 6 bases at V and 0 bases at J, with 6 bases in the middle. The CDR3 loop is CASRARSGNTIYF. The CDR3 DNA is TGTGCCAGCAGGGCCCGCTCTGGAAACACCATATATTTT.

V usage is TRBV11-3 and J usage is TRBJ2-3; 8 bases are a match to TRBD2. The CDR3 runs 17 residues. Trimming took 5 bases from V and 3 from J; bases not matched to a gene: 13. The V gene's germline CDR1 is SGHNT and CDR2 YENEEA. The CDR3, as DNA: TGTGCCAGCAGCAGAAGCGGCGGGGGGAAGGGAACAGATACGCAGTATTTT. Translation: CASSRSGGGKGTDTQYF.

This chain joins TRBV4-2 and TRBJ1-4; D is unresolved. Germline V CDR1 and CDR2: LGHNA, YNFKEQ. The CDR3 sequence is 16 residues long. Trimming cost V 0 bases and J 3 bases, with 11 bases left between them. CDR3 in amino acids: CASSQDFTSSNEKLFF. The CDR3 DNA reads as TGTGCCAGCAGCCAAGATTTCACTTCGTCTAATGAAAAACTGTTTTTT.

The gene calls are TRBV27 and TRBJ1-6, with TRBD1 identical over 7 bases. The ends lost 6 bases at V and 11 bases at J; junction bases unmatched: 13. This CDR3 has 15 residues. Germline V lookup: CDR1 MNHEY, CDR2 SMNVEV (reference sequence). The CDR3 DNA sequence: TGTGCCAGCAGGTTGGGACAGACTCCCAGGACACCCCTCCACTTT. Translation: CASRLGQTPRTPLHF.

This clone was seen just once. The rearrangement uses TRBV19 and TRBJ1-5, with 8 bases matching TRBD1. Germline V gene lookup returns CDR1 LNHDA and CDR2 SQIVND (reference sequence). The CDR3 is made up of 16 amino acids. V lost 5 bases and J lost 0; bases outside the gene matches: 6. The CDR3 bases are TGTGCCAGTAGTCACAGGGGGTATGATAGCAATCAGCCCCAGCATTTT. Translated: CASSHRGYDSNQPQHF.

This clone was seen only once. This chain links TRBV11-3 with TRBJ2-5; 7 bases match TRBD1. CDR1 and CDR2 from the germline V gene are SGHNT and YENEEA. With V trimmed by 5 bases and J by 5 bases, 11 bases remained unmatched. This CDR3 spans 15 amino acids. The CDR3, as DNA: TGTGCCAGCAGCCCTACGACAGGGTACGGGGAGACCCAGTACTTC. Amino acid sequence: CASSPTTGYGETQYF.

The J gene is TRBJ2-2, the V gene TRBV7-9; D possibly corresponds to TRBD1 (6 bases). CDR3 length: 12 amino acids. V was trimmed by 5 bases and J by 8 bases, leaving 9 bases between them. CDR1 and CDR2 (germline): SEHNR, FQNEAQ (reference sequence). The CDR3, as DNA: TGTGCCAGCAGCCTAGGGACAGGGGAGCTGTTTTTT. Encoded protein: CASSLGTGELFF.

The CDR3 spells CAWTGEGYGYTF. The CDR3 DNA is TGTGCCTGGACAGGGGAAGGCTATGGCTACACCTTC. This rearrangement joins TRBV30 to TRBJ1-2; D is possibly TRBD1 (6 bases). V dropped 4 bases and J dropped 4 bases, with 10 bases sitting between them. CDR3 length: 12 amino acids. Germline assignment: CDR1 GTSNPN and CDR2 SVGIG (reference sequence).

Here the CDR3 DNA reads TGTGCCAGCAGCCAAGGGTTGACCAGGGGGTATGAGCAGTTCTTC. It specifies CASSQGLTRGYEQFF. The V call is TRBV14, the J call TRBJ2-1; 7 bases agree with TRBD1. CDR3 length: 15 amino acids. Trimming removed 1 base from V and 8 bases from J; junction bases left unmatched: 8. Germline V gene sequence: CDR1 SGHDN, CDR2 FVKESK.